These 28 T cell receptor beta chains came from one sample sequenced in a study of blood T cell repertoires in COVID-19. This table comes from immunoSEQ multiplex PCR, and its TCRdb copy is limited to in-frame clones, with some not included. The data contain around 250,000 clones, 88% of them singletons. The sample comprised peripheral blood. These receptors came from a human donor in a cohort sampled during active COVID-19.

The rearrangement uses TRBV10-3 and TRBJ1-2; D is ambiguous. Germline CDR1 is ENHRY and CDR2 is SYGVKD. V lost 4 bases, J lost 2 bases, and 8 bases lay in between. This CDR3 has 13 residues. This chain's CDR3 is CAISVYGNYGYTF. In DNA, the CDR3 is TGTGCCATCAGTGTTTACGGGAACTATGGCTACACCTTC.

The rearrangement joins TRBV6-2 or TRBV6-3 to TRBJ2-1, with 10 positions matching TRBD2. V shed 3 bases and J 9 bases; nucleotides not matched to a gene: 8. Per the germline V gene, CDR1 is MNHEY and CDR2 is SVGEGT. This CDR3 contains 15 residues. Written as DNA, the CDR3 is TGTGCCAGCAGTTATGGGCTAGCGGGAGTGGGTGAGCAGTTCTTC. Translation gives CASSYGLAGVGEQFF.

The chain uses TRBV30 and TRBJ2-7; weak D call: TRBD1 (6 bases). CDR1 is GTSNPN and CDR2 is SVGIG in the germline V gene (reference sequence). Trimming removed 0 bases from V and 4 bases from J, with 7 bases in between. The CDR3 totals 12 residues. The CDR3 DNA follows: TGTGCCTGGAGTGTAGGGGGATACGAGCAGTACTTC. Its protein product is CAWSVGGYEQYF.

The gene calls are TRBV12-2 and TRBJ1-2. TRBV12-2 is termed a pseudogene. This CDR3 spans 15 amino acids. The CDR3 here is CASRSWTGGNYGYTF. CDR3 sequence (DNA): TGTGCAAGTCGCTCCTGGACGGGGGGAAACTATGGCTACACCTTC.

CDR3 coding DNA: TGTGCCAGTAGTACTAACGGGGTCCACGAGCAGTACTTC. This gives the protein CASSTNGVHEQYF. V usage is TRBV19 and J usage is TRBJ2-7; D might be TRBD2 (5 bases). V lost 4 bases and J 5 bases, leaving 12 bases between the germline ends. The germline V gene encodes CDR1 LNHDA and CDR2 SQIVND (reference sequence). CDR3 length: 13 residues.

Regarding this clone: Within the sample, other DNA sequences also encode this same CDR3. The CDR3 region is CSVAQGSYEQYF. The CDR3 DNA is TGCAGCGTTGCCCAGGGTTCCTACGAGCAGTACTTC. The J gene is TRBJ2-7, the V gene TRBV29-1; maybe TRBD1 (5 bases). Per germline, CDR1 SQVTM and CDR2 ANQGSEA. CDR3 length equals 12 residues. V lost 4 bases and J lost 1, with 8 bases in between.

This clone was found a few times. The chain carries TRBV2 and TRBJ2-6; 10 bases line up with TRBD1. The CDR3 extends over 17 amino acids. The germline V gene encodes CDR1 SNHLY and CDR2 FYNNEI. The V segment lost 6 bases and the J segment 3 bases; nucleotides outside the gene matches: 8. The CDR3 DNA follows: TGTGCCAGCAGCCCGGGGACAGGGGCTAGTGGGGCCAACGTCCTGACTTTC. Translating gives CASSPGTGASGANVLTF.

This chain uses TRBV15 with TRBJ1-1, with unresolved D. This CDR3 is 16 amino acids long. Germline V CDR1 and CDR2: LNHNV, YYDKDF (reference sequence). V was pared by 5 bases and J by 4 bases, with 20 bases between. The CDR3: CATSPRSSPMGTEAFF. As DNA, the CDR3 is TGTGCCACCAGCCCCCGGAGCTCCCCGATGGGCACTGAAGCTTTCTTT.

The rearrangement links TRBV6-5 to TRBJ2-7; D is unresolved. The CDR3 consists of 15 residues. V gave up 0 bases and J gave up 1 base, with 10 bases separating them. Per the germline V gene, CDR1 is MNHEY and CDR2 is SVGAGI. CDR3 in amino acids: CASSYSTQRSYEQYF. For the CDR3, the DNA is TGTGCCAGCAGTTACTCGACTCAAAGATCCTACGAGCAGTACTTC.

The chain employs TRBV6-2 or TRBV6-3 and TRBJ2-7; 12 bases are shared with TRBD2. The CDR3 has 16 residues. V lost 4 bases, J lost 0 bases, and 4 bases stayed unmatched. Per germline, CDR1 MNHEY and CDR2 SVGEGT. Written as DNA, the CDR3 is TGTGCCAGCAGTTCGGGACTAGCGGGCTTCTCCTACGAGCAGTACTTC. This codes for CASSSGLAGFSYEQYF.

The chain links TRBV19 to TRBJ2-2, with 8 bases that match TRBD1. CDR3 length: 16 amino acids. The germline gives CDR1 LNHDA, CDR2 SQIVND (reference sequence). The V and J ends lost 7 bases and 1 base, in that order; junction bases with no gene match: 8. The CDR3 reads CASTPWTGLNTGELFF. The CDR3, as DNA: TGTGCCAGTACTCCCTGGACAGGGCTGAACACCGGGGAGCTGTTTTTT.

The chain has TRBV5-6 and TRBJ1-1, with 9 bases fitting TRBD1. This CDR3 contains 15 residues. Germline V CDR1 and CDR2: SGHDT, YYEEEE. Unmatched junction bases numbered 15, after V lost 10 bases and J lost 5 bases. The CDR3 bases are TGTGCCGGAAGAACCCAAACAGGGGGCTATACTGAAGCTTTCTTT. Its protein is CAGRTQTGGYTEAFF.

Notes on this clone: Other nucleotide sequences in the sample specify the same CDR3. V and J are TRBV24-1 and TRBJ2-3; no reliable D call. Trimming shortened V by 0 bases and J by 4 bases, and 4 bases separated the two germline ends. The germline gives CDR1 KGHDR, CDR2 SFDVKD. The CDR3 contains 13 residues. The CDR3 nucleotides are TGTGCCACCAGTGATTTGCGGGCAGATACGCAGTATTTT. It specifies CATSDLRADTQYF.

V and J are TRBV2 and TRBJ1-3; D call uncertain. The V end lost 8 bases, the J end lost 10 bases, and 18 bases lay between the germline ends. Germline V gives CDR1 SNHLY, CDR2 FYNNEI. The CDR3 spans 13 residues. CDR3 protein: CASGAAGFRTIYF. The CDR3 region has the DNA TGTGCCAGCGGAGCCGCCGGGTTTAGGACCATATATTTT.

The chain recombines TRBV27 with TRBJ2-5; D possibly corresponds to TRBD1 (6 bases). CDR1 and CDR2 from the germline V gene are MNHEY and SMNVEV (reference sequence). CDR3 size: 15 residues. V was trimmed by 3 bases and J by 5 bases, leaving 16 bases between them. CDR3: CASSFLQGSGETQYF. In nucleotides, the CDR3 is TGTGCCAGCAGTTTTCTCCAGGGGTCTGGGGAGACCCAGTACTTC.

V and J are TRBV28 and TRBJ1-2; D perhaps matches TRBD1 (6 bases). Germline V gives CDR1 MDHEN, CDR2 SYDVKM. Deletions cut 3 bases from V and 4 bases from J, with 12 bases between. The CDR3 totals 14 residues. CDR3 DNA sequence: TGTGCCAGCAGTTTTACAGGGAGCGTCTATGGCTACACCTTC. Its translation: CASSFTGSVYGYTF.

The gene calls are TRBV24-1 and TRBJ2-3; no reliable D call. V gave up 3 bases and J gave up 0 bases, with 15 bases separating them. The CDR3 covers 17 residues. Per germline, CDR1 KGHDR and CDR2 SFDVKD. Here the CDR3 reads CATSDVSGKESTDTQYF. In DNA, the CDR3 is TGTGCCACCAGTGATGTCTCGGGTAAAGAAAGCACAGATACGCAGTATTTT.

This clone was observed many times. The chain combines TRBV27 with TRBJ2-5, with a weak D call TRBD1 (5 bases). Per the germline V gene, CDR1 is MNHEY and CDR2 is SMNVEV (reference sequence). Trimming stripped 0 bases from V and 3 bases from J, with 11 bases between. CDR3 length: 15 residues. The CDR3 is CASSLSWQGEETQYF. The CDR3 nucleotides read TGTGCCAGCAGTTTATCGTGGCAGGGCGAAGAGACCCAGTACTTC.

This clone has a single count. CDR3: CASRTGTGKGEAFF. The DNA for the CDR3 is TGCGCCAGCAGAACAGGGACGGGAAAAGGTGAAGCTTTCTTT. The rearrangement links TRBV5-1 to TRBJ1-1; D may be TRBD1 (6 bases). Trimming shortened V by 5 bases and J by 7 bases, and 18 bases separated the two germline ends. The CDR3 runs to 14 residues. The germline CDR1 and CDR2 sequences are SGHRS and YFSETQ.

The rearrangement joins TRBV28 to TRBJ2-7, with a weak D call TRBD1 (6 bases). The CDR3 has 16 amino acids. Germline CDR1 is MDHEN and CDR2 is SYDVKM. Deletions cut 5 bases from V and 1 base from J, with 18 bases between. The CDR3 region is CASSPSGHPLSYEQYF. The CDR3, as DNA: TGTGCCAGCAGTCCCTCGGGACACCCTCTTTCCTACGAGCAGTACTTC.

V gene TRBV23-1 combines with J gene TRBJ2-3; 9 bases are shared with TRBD2. TRBV23-1 is an ORF, with its function uncertain. Germline trimming cut 2 bases from V and 2 bases from J; bases unmatched to any gene: 14. The CDR3 has 19 residues. The CDR3 DNA follows: TGCGCCAGCAGTCAACCACTTAGTGAGCGGGAGGATCTCACAGATACGCAGTATTTT. This gives the protein CASSQPLSEREDLTDTQYF.

The chain carries TRBV2 and TRBJ1-2, with TRBD1 matching over 8 bases. This CDR3 region has 17 residues. V was pared by 5 bases and J by 3 bases, with 14 bases of the junction left unmatched. Per the germline V gene, CDR1 is SNHLY and CDR2 is FYNNEI. The CDR3 region has the DNA TGTGCCAGCAGTCCTGGACAGGGAGCGGGGCCTTACTATGGCTACACCTTC. This translates into CASSPGQGAGPYYGYTF.

This rearrangement joins TRBV19 to TRBJ2-6; D unclear. The CDR3 runs 18 residues. V gave up 5 bases and J gave up 0 bases, with 17 bases separating them. Germline CDR1 LNHDA, CDR2 SQIVND (reference sequence). The DNA of the CDR3 is TGTGCCAGTAGTCGCCTCCCCATCGAACTCTCTGGGGCCAACGTCCTGACTTTC. It encodes CASSRLPIELSGANVLTF.

The V and J genes are TRBV7-9 and TRBJ2-3, with 7 positions matching TRBD2. This CDR3 contains 16 residues. From germline, CDR1 is SEHNR and CDR2 FQNEAQ (reference sequence). Trimming took 6 bases from V and 1 from J; bases not matched to a gene: 10. CDR3 amino acids: CASSSRRGNGTDTQYF. DNA for the CDR3: TGTGCCAGCAGTTCTAGGCGGGGGAACGGCACAGATACGCAGTATTTT.

In its sample, this clone was seen a few times. The chain is built from TRBV9 and TRBJ2-2; 8 nucleotides align to TRBD2. Looked up from germline, CDR1 is SGDLS and CDR2 is YYNGEE. The CDR3 loop spans 17 amino acids. J lost 6 bases, V lost 0 bases, and 10 bases had no gene match. The CDR3 region is CASSVALAVQYAGELFF. CDR3 sequence (DNA): TGTGCCAGCAGCGTAGCACTAGCGGTTCAATACGCCGGGGAGCTGTTTTTT.

The CDR3 DNA is TGCGCCAGCAGCCCACCGGAGGACAATGAGCAGTTCTTC. Amino acids: CASSPPEDNEQFF. This chain links TRBV5-1 with TRBJ2-1; possibly TRBD2 for D (5 bases). V dropped 4 bases and J dropped 5 bases, with 10 bases sitting between them. Germline V CDR1 and CDR2: SGHRS, YFSETQ. The CDR3 extends over 13 amino acids.

J is TRBJ1-1 and V is TRBV28, with 8 nucleotides matching TRBD1. The CDR3 is 17 amino acids. Per the germline V gene, CDR1 is MDHEN and CDR2 is SYDVKM. J was trimmed by 3 bases and V by 3 bases; bases with no gene match: 12. The CDR3 is CASSFTGQGARDTEAFF. The CDR3 DNA reads as TGTGCCAGCAGTTTTACTGGGCAGGGGGCAAGGGACACTGAAGCTTTCTTT.

The V and J genes are TRBV28 and TRBJ1-5; TRBD1 matches at 8 bases. Germline V gene data show CDR1 as MDHEN and CDR2 as SYDVKM. The CDR3 is 14 amino acids. The V segment lost 6 bases and the J segment 11 bases; nucleotides outside the gene matches: 12. The CDR3 spells CASRTTGGAKAQHF. As DNA, the CDR3 is TGTGCCAGCAGGACCACAGGGGGGGCTAAGGCCCAGCATTTT.